Sequencing of this T cell receptor beta chain was carried out in a study of radiation and T cells in renal cell carcinoma (TCRdb year 2020). With respect to the entire study: TCR beta sequencing covered over 50 samples in total, comprising some 25 tumors and roughly 27 peripheral blood samples. Across all 50 or so samples, under 5,000,000 unique CDR3 nucleotide sequences, encoding 2,658,974 unique CDR3 amino acid sequences, were identified. The last blood draw happened 4 weeks after radiation, timed to coincide with nephrectomy. The research as a whole found: Because the trial had a single-armed design, the trial could not examine how radiation dose or scheduling affected the TCR repertoire. Dynamics of the blood repertoire were not tracked past 4 weeks after treatment. Because pretreatment tumor biopsies were not available, the study could not determine whether clonotypes were already present within the tumor at baseline. An increase in top tumor clonotypes in blood was observed from baseline to 2 weeks post-radiation, followed by contraction by 4 weeks, which was taken to suggest transient expansion of tumor-resident clones.

Worth noting for this clone: The target of this receptor is not known. Base qualities are not provided; no much larger clone lies one nucleotide away.

The immunoSEQ kit was used, according to the manufacturer's recommendations, to generate TCR beta libraries from genomic DNA. To prepare the libraries, a first multiplex PCR with proprietary primers was run, followed by a second PCR that added unique barcodes, and a bead cleanup was done after each round. Each sample batch included a kit-provided positive control reaction and a negative control reaction. The final libraries were assessed on an Agilent 4200 TapeStation D1000 ScreenTape, pooled by volume, and quantified by qPCR. Sequencing ran on an Illumina NextSeq500 with a MidOutput 150-cycle cartridge, using 156 Read1 and 15 Index1 cycles with kit custom primers. The pooled library was loaded at approximately 0.96 pM, and roughly 18% PhiX control was spiked in. On the authors' methods: The vendor-processed data were analyzed in R, and a clonotype was defined as all T cells that share the same CDR3 nucleotide sequence. In the clone abundance analyses, frequencies were normalized to the 10,000 most abundant clones in each sample. Before analysis, public T cell clones were removed, and these numbered fewer than five per sample on average. An abundance difference of at least 32-fold between compartments was the criterion for calling clonotypes tumor-enriched or baseline blood-enriched. A beta-binomial differential abundance model was used to identify clonotypes that were expanded or contracted between blood time points. The Baroni-Urbani and Buser coefficient was used to measure tumor-blood repertoire similarity, and groups were compared with two-tailed Wilcoxon tests in R. The table comes from immuneACCESS by way of TCRdb, which keeps in-frame sequences with V and J called. Part of the clones is missing from these tables; in studies checked, under half for an unresolved V gene and the rest for unknown reasons. The V and J calls and clone size come from that table; D and trimming were worked out from the DNA. The sample table records approximately 170,000 clones; around 90% of these occur just once. About 11% of the sample is in the top ten clones.

Per the publication, the time point label means: blood 4 weeks post-SBRT, at nephrectomy. The sample's treatment or condition label, decoded: 15 Gy SBRT to primary tumor, nephrectomy 4 weeks later. The samples were obtained from a clinical trial, where primary renal cell carcinomas were treated with 15 Gy stereotactic body radiation therapy and then removed by nephrectomy 4 weeks afterward. To follow tumor-enriched clonotypes, serial peripheral blood was collected from radiation-treated patients at baseline and at 2 weeks and 4 weeks after SBRT. Every patient had renal cell carcinoma of clear cell pathology. The QIAamp DNA Blood Mini Kit (Qiagen) was used to prepare genomic DNA for TCR sequencing. The analyses included only samples that passed all quality control checks. V drops 5 bases and J drops 5 bases, leaving 12 bases in between. Measured from the cysteine to the phenylalanine, the CDR3 is 13 residues long. The only DNA kept is the CDR3, 39 bases in frame from the first base. CDR1 and CDR2 (SGHNT, YENEEA) derive from the germline V gene.

The chain is assembled from TRBV11-3 and TRBJ1-1; 5 matching bases give a weak D call of TRBD1. The sequencing used blood, collected from a patient whose treatment included radiotherapy and nephrectomy. The sequence was obtained from a woman aged 45-65 years with renal cell carcinoma. The CDR3 in this case is CASSRDPGTEAFF. The DNA reads TGTGCCAGCAGCCGGGACCCCGGGACTGAAGCTTTCTTT.